Each of the 8 T cell receptor beta chains below was sequenced from the same sample in a study of cytomegalovirus exposure and HLA in healthy donors. Libraries were prepared by immunoSEQ multiplex PCR; TCRdb keeps only in-frame clonotypes and omits some of them. The sample holds roughly 150,000 clones, around 88% seen once. The source material was PBMCs. These receptors all stem from a woman between 18 and 29 years old in good health and CMV-seronegative.

This sequence joins TRBV19 and TRBJ2-7, with 7 positions matching TRBD1. This CDR3 is built from 15 residues. V was clipped by 4 bases and J by 2 bases; unmatched bases: 8. Germline CDR1 is LNHDA and CDR2 is SQIVND (reference sequence). In DNA, the CDR3 is TGTGCCAGTAGTACTTTACAGGGGACCACCTACGAGCAGTACTTC. Amino acids: CASSTLQGTTYEQYF.

The genes are TRBV4-3 and TRBJ2-7, with D unresolved. Trimming removed 0 bases from V and 5 bases from J, with 14 bases in between. The CDR3 runs to 15 residues. CDR1 LGHNA and CDR2 YSLEER come from the germline V gene. Written as DNA, the CDR3 is TGCGCCAGCAGCCAAGATTTCGCCTCCCAGAACGAGCAGTACTTC. It yields the protein CASSQDFASQNEQYF.

V is TRBV28 and J is TRBJ1-1, with D perhaps matching TRBD1 (5 bases). V gave up 1 base and J gave up 1 base, with 16 bases separating them. Germline CDR1 reads MDHEN; CDR2 reads SYDVKM. This CDR3 is built from 17 residues. In DNA form, the CDR3 reads TGTGCCAGCAGTTTATACCCGGGCGGGGGTCCGAACACTGAAGCTTTCTTT. It is translated as CASSLYPGGGPNTEAFF.

The rearrangement joins TRBV18 to TRBJ1-2; TRBD1 might be the D (5 bases). The CDR3 contains 15 residues. From germline, CDR1 is KGHSH and CDR2 LQKENI. The V end lost 2 bases, the J end lost 8 bases, and 18 bases lay between the germline ends. The CDR3, as DNA: TGTGCCAGCTCACCAACTGTAGATGGTTCAGGGGGCTACACCTTC. Protein sequence: CASSPTVDGSGGYTF.

This chain joins TRBV9 and TRBJ2-4, with 8 bases lining up with TRBD1. The CDR3 has 19 amino acids. Germline CDR1 and CDR2: SGDLS and YYNGEE. Germline trimming cut 4 bases from V and 3 bases from J; bases unmatched to any gene: 18. CDR3 bases: TGTGCCAGCAGCACCGCAGGGGGCGAGCGATTAAGGGGCAAAAACATTCAGTACTTC. This codes for CASSTAGGERLRGKNIQYF.

J is TRBJ2-7 and V is TRBV25-1, with 11 bases matching TRBD2. CDR1 and CDR2 from the germline V gene are MGHDK and SYGVNS. The CDR3 sequence is 16 residues long. V lost 4 bases to trimming and J lost 5 bases; unmatched junction nucleotides: 10. CDR3 region: CASSARVAGGPNEQYF. CDR3 nucleotides: TGTGCCAGCAGTGCGAGGGTAGCGGGAGGGCCGAACGAGCAGTACTTC.

The chain links TRBV5-1 to TRBJ2-3; D is possibly TRBD1 (6 bases). V gave up 0 bases and J gave up 3 bases, with 8 bases separating them. This CDR3 comprises 14 residues. Germline values: CDR1 SGHRS, CDR2 YFSETQ. CDR3 sequence reads: CASSLDRVTDTQYF. The CDR3 bases are TGCGCCAGCAGCTTGGACAGGGTAACAGATACGCAGTATTTT.

The chain recombines TRBV2 with TRBJ1-1, with 7 bases lining up with TRBD1. Trimming removed 5 bases from V and 10 bases from J; junction bases left unmatched: 19. The CDR3 is made up of 16 amino acids. Per the germline V gene, CDR1 is SNHLY and CDR2 is FYNNEI. This chain's CDR3 is CASSRNPGQKERRAFF. CDR3 coding DNA: TGTGCCAGCAGTCGGAATCCGGGACAGAAGGAGAGGCGAGCTTTCTTT.